This TCR beta chain came from a study of early T cells in non-severe SARS-CoV-2 infection. This clonotype appeared a single time. A clone one base away is much larger, so this may be a read error. The CDR3 sequence is 12 residues long. Germline values: CDR1 SQVTM, CDR2 ANQGSEA. Individual cDNA molecules carried attached unique molecular identifiers. TCRdb re-called the 5' RACE reads with MiXCR, one entry per CDR3 protein. The sample lists around 80,000 distinct CDR3 sequences; around 13% were seen once. This TCR was recovered from an adult who was a healthcare worker with PCR-confirmed SARS-CoV-2 infection or an uninfected control (not recorded which). The rearrangement uses TRBV29-1 and TRBJ2-7; D uncertain. The sequencing input was whole blood. The CDR3 here is CSGLADSYKQYF. The CDR3 nucleotides are TGCAGCGGCCTGGCGGATAGCTACAAGCAGTACTTC.